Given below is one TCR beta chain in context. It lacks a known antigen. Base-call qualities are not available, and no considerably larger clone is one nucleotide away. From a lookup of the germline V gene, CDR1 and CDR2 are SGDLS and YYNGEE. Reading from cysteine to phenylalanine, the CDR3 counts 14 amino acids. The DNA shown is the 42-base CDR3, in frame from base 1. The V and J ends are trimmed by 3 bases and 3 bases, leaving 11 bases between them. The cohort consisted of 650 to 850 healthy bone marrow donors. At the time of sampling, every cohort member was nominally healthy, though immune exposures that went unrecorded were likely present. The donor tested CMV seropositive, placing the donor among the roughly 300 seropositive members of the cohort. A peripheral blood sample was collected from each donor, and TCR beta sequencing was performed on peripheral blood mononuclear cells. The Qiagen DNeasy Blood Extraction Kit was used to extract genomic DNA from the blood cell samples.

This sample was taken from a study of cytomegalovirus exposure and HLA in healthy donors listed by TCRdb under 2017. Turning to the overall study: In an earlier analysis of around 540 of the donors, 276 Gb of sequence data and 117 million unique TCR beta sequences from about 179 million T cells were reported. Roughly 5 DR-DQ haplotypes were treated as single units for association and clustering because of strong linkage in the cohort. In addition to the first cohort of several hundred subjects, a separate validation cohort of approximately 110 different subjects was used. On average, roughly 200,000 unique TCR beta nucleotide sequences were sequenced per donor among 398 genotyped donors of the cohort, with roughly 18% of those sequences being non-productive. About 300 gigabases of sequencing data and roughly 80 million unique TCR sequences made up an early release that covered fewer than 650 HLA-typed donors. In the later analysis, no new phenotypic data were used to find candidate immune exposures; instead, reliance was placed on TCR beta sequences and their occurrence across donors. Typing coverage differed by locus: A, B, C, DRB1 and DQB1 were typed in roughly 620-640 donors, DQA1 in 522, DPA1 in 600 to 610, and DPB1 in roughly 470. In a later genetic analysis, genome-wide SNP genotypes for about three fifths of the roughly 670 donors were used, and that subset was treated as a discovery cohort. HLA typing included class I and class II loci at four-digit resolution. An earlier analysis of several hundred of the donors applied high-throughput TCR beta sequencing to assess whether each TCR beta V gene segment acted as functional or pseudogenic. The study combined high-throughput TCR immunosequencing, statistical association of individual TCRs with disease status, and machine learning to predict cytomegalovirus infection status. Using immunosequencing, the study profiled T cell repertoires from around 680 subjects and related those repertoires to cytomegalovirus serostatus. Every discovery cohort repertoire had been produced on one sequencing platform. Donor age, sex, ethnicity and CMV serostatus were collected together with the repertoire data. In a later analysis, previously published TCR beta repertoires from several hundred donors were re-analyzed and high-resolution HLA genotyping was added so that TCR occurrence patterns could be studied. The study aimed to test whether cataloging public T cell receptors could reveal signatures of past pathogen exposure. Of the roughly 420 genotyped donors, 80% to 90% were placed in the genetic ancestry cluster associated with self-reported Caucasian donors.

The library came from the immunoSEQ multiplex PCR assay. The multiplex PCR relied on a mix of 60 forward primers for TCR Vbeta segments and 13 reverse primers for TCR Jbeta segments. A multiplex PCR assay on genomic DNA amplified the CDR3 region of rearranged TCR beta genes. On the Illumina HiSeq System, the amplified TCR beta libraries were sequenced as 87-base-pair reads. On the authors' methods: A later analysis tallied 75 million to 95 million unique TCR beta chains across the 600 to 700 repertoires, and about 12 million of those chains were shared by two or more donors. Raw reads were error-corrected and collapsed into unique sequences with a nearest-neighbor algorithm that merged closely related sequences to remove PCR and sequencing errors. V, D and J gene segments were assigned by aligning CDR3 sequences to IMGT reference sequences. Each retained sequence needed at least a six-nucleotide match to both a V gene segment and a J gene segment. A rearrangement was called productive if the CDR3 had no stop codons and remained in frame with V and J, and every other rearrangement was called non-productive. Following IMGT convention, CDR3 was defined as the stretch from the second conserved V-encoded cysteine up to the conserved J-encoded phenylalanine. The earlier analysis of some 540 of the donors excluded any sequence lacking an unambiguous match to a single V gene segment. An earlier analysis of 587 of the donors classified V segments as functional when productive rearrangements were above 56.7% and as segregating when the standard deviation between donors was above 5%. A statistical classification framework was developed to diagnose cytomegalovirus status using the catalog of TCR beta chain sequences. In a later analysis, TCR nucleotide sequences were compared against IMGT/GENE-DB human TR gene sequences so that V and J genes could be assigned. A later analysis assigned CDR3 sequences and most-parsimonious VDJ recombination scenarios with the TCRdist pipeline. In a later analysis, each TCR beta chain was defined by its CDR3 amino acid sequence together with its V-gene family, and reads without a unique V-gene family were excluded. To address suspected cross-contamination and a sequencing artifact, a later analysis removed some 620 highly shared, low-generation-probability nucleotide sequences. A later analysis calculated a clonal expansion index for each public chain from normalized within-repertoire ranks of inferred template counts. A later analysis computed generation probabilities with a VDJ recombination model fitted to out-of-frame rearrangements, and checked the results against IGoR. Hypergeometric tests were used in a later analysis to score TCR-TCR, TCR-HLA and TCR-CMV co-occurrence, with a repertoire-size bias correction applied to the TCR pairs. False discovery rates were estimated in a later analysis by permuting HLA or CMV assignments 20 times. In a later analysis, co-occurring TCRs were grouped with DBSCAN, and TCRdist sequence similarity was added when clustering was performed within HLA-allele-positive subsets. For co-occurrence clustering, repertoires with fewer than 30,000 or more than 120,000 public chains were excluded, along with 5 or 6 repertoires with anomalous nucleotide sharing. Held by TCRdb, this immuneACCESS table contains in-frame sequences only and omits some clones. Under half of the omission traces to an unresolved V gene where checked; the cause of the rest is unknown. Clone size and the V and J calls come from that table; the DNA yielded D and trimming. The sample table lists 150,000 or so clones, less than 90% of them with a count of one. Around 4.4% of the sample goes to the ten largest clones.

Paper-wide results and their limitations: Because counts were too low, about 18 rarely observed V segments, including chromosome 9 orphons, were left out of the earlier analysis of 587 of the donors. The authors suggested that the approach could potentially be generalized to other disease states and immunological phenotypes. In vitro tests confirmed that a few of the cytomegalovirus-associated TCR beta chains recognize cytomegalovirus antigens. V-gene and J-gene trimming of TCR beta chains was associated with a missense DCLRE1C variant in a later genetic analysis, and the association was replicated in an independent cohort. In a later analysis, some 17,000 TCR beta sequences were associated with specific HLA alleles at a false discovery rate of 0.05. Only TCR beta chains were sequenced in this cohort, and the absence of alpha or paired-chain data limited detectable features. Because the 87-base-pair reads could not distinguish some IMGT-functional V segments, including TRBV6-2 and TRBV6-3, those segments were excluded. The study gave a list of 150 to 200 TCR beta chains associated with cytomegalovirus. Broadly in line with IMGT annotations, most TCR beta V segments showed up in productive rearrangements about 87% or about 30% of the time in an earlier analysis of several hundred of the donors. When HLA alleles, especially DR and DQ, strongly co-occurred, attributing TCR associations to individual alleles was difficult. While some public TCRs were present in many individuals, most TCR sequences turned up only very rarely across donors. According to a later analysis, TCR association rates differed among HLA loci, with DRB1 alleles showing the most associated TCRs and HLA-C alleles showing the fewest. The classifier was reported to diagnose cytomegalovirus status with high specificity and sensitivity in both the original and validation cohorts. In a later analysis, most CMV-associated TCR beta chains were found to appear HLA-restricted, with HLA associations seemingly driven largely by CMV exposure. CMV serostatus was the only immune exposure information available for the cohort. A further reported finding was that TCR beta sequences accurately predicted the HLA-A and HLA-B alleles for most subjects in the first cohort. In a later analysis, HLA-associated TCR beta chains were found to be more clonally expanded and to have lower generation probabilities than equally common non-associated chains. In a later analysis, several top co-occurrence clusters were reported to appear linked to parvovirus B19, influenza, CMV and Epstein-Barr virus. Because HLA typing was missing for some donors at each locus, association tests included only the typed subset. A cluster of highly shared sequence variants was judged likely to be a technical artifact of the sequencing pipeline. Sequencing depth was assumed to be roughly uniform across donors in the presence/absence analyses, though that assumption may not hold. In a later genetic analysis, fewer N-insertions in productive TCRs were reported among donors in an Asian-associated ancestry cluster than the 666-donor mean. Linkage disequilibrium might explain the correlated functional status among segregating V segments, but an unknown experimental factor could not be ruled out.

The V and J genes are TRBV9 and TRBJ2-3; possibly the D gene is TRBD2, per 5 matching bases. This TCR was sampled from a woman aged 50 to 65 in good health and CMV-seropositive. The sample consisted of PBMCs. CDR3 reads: CASSGRMSTDTQYF. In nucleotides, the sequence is TGTGCCAGCAGCGGGAGGATGAGTACAGATACGCAGTATTTT.